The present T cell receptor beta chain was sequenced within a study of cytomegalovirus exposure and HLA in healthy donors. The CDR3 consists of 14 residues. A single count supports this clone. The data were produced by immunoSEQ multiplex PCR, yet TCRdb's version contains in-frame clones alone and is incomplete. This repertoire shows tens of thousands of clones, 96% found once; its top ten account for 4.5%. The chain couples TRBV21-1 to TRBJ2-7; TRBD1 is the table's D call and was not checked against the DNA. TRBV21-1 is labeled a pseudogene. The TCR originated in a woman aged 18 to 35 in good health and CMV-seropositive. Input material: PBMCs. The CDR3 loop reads CASRNRDRGREQYF. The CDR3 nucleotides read TGTGCCAGCAGGAACCGGGACAGGGGGCGGGAGCAGTACTTC.